This entry features one T cell receptor beta chain sequence. The junction had 8 bases not matched to a gene; V was cut back by 4 bases and J by 0 bases. CDR1 and CDR2 from the germline V gene are SGHVS and FQNEAQ. CDR3 length: 16 amino acids. With around 200,000 irradiated, violet-dye-labeled stimulator cells, around 200,000 CFSE-labeled responder cells were plated. After the reaction, the investigators sorted the proliferating CFSE-low CD3+CD4+ and CD3+CD8+ responders. The data belong to a study of graft-versus-host responses after intestinal transplantation. Whole-study results and caveats: High graft-versus-host to host-versus-graft clonal ratios were seen in allografts of patients with graft-donor T cell macrochimerism. With peak circulating GvH clone levels came an association with early post-transplant HvG declines.

The table came from immunoSEQ multiplex PCR; TCRdb's copy has only in-frame clones and leaves some out. The table has about 5,500 clones, under 35% seen once. The V call is TRBV7-8, the J call TRBJ1-1, with 7 bases fitting TRBD1. Sequenced material: alloreactive CD4+ T cells from a mixed lymphocyte reaction culture, taken before transplantation. Subset noted: CFSE-low proliferating T cells sorted from approximately six-day pre-transplant mixed lymphocyte reaction (GvH or HvG direction). The sequence was obtained from a human patient who was an organ donor for intestinal transplantation. CDR3 region: CASSSIQGPLNTEAFF. CDR3 DNA sequence: TGTGCCAGCAGCTCCATACAGGGGCCCTTGAACACTGAAGCTTTCTTT.